A single sample gave rise to the 15 T cell receptor beta chains below, sequenced in a study of PD-1 blockade in classical Hodgkin lymphoma. The repertoire was sequenced with immunoSEQ multiplex PCR; TCRdb's copy has only in-frame clones and lacks some. Here the sample spans 24,000 or so clones, 81% being singletons. Each patient relapsed following autologous stem cell transplantation, and prior brentuximab vedotin exposure differed. The source was peripheral blood mononuclear cells (PBMCs), collected before the second cycle of nivolumab. The receptor source for this set is a human donor with classical Hodgkin lymphoma.

The chain couples TRBV9 to TRBJ1-2; 9 bases match TRBD1. Germline V CDR1 and CDR2: SGDLS, YYNGEE. V shed 5 bases and J 4 bases; nucleotides not matched to a gene: 12. The CDR3 runs 16 residues. This chain's CDR3 is CASSEGTGLTSYGYTF. CDR3 nucleotides: TGTGCCAGCAGTGAGGGGACAGGGCTTACTAGCTATGGCTACACCTTC. The whole variable domain, filled in from reference TRBV9 and TRBJ1-2, reads DSGVTQTPKHLITATGQRVTLRCSPRSGDLSVYWYQQSLDQGLQFLIQYYNGEERAKGNILERFSAQQFPDLHSELNLSSLELGDSALYFCASSEGTGLTSYGYTFGSGTRLTVV.

This rearrangement joins TRBV5-1 to TRBJ2-3; D perhaps matches TRBD2 (5 bases). Trimming cost V 0 bases and J 0 bases, with 20 bases left between them. The CDR3 is 19 residues long. CDR1 and CDR2 (germline): SGHRS, YFSETQ. In nucleotides, the CDR3 is TGCGCCAGCAGCTTGGTCGGAGGTAGGGCCGGACGGAGCACAGATACGCAGTATTTT. Translated, it gives CASSLVGGRAGRSTDTQYF. The complete variable domain, with remaining parts taken from reference TRBV5-1 and TRBJ2-3, reads KAGVTQTPRYLIKTRGQQVTLSCSPISGHRSVSWYQQTPGQGLQFLFEYFSETQRNKGNFPGRFSGRQFSNSRSEMNVSTLELGDSALYLCASSLVGGRAGRSTDTQYFGPGTRLTVL.

This chain links TRBV7-9 with TRBJ2-1, with no clear D. Germline V CDR1 and CDR2: SEHNR, FQNEAQ (reference sequence). The CDR3 is made up of 13 amino acids. V was shortened by 5 bases and J by 6 bases, with 11 bases between the two germline ends. The CDR3, as DNA: TGTGCCAGCAGCCCCCCCCGATTCAATGAGCAGTTCTTC. This sequence encodes CASSPPRFNEQFF.

The chain joins TRBV30 to TRBJ2-7, with D perhaps being TRBD1 or TRBD2 (5 bases each). The CDR3 is 13 amino acids. From germline, CDR1 is GTSNPN and CDR2 SVGIG (reference sequence). The V and J ends lost 3 bases and 2 bases respectively, with 11 bases between them. CDR3 DNA: TGTGCCTGGAGACCTAGGGGAGCCTACGAGCAGTACTTC. Its protein product is CAWRPRGAYEQYF.

This chain links TRBV5-1 with TRBJ1-5, with TRBD1 as a possible D gene (5 bases). V was clipped by 0 bases and J by 5 bases, with 12 bases between them. The CDR3 covers 15 residues. Germline V gene data show CDR1 as SGHRS and CDR2 as YFSETQ. CDR3 in amino acids: CASSLGDADYQPQHF. DNA for the CDR3: TGCGCCAGCAGCTTGGGGGACGCCGACTATCAGCCCCAGCATTTT.

The rearrangement links TRBV6-1 to TRBJ1-3, with D unresolved. The CDR3 length is 15 residues. The V gene lost 6 bases and the J gene lost 0 bases, with 12 bases spanning the gap. Per germline, CDR1 MNHNS and CDR2 SASEGT. CDR3 sequence (DNA): TGTGCCAGCAGAGTTAATGCAGGCTCTGGAAACACCATATATTTT. It is translated as CASRVNAGSGNTIYF.

A few counts support this clone. The genes are TRBV5-1 and TRBJ1-2; D is possibly TRBD1 (6 bases). V was trimmed by 5 bases and J by 4 bases, leaving 9 bases between them. The CDR3 spans 12 residues. CDR1 and CDR2 from the germline V gene are SGHRS and YFSETQ. The CDR3 sequence is CASRMDSYGYTF. CDR3 nucleotides: TGCGCCAGCAGGATGGACAGCTATGGCTACACCTTC.

The chain recombines TRBV27 with TRBJ2-5; no clear D gene. The CDR3 loop spans 13 amino acids. The germline gives CDR1 MNHEY, CDR2 SMNVEV (reference sequence). V was clipped by 5 bases and J by 3 bases, with 10 bases between them. The CDR3 loop is CASSQVLKETQYF. DNA for the CDR3: TGTGCCAGCAGTCAAGTCTTGAAAGAGACCCAGTACTTC.

This sequence joins TRBV10-2 and TRBJ2-2; D not certain. Germline CDR1 is WSHSY and CDR2 is SAAADI. With 7 bases removed from V and 3 bases from J, the gap between germline ends came to 12 bases. The CDR3 is 14 residues long. CDR3 region: CASIFPGDTGELFF. CDR3 bases: TGCGCCAGCATTTTTCCTGGTGACACCGGGGAGCTGTTTTTT.

The chain recombines TRBV28 with TRBJ2-5; 9 bases align to TRBD2. The CDR3 loop spans 19 amino acids. Germline V gene data show CDR1 as MDHEN and CDR2 as SYDVKM. Losses at the gene ends were 2 bases for V and 7 bases for J; bases not matched to a gene: 20. In DNA, the CDR3 is TGTGCCAGCAGTTTAGTGCCCGGTACTAGCGGGCAGTTCTCAGGGACCCAGTACTTC. Residues: CASSLVPGTSGQFSGTQYF.

V usage is TRBV7-3 and J usage is TRBJ2-5, with 9 bases fitting TRBD1. V lost 5 bases to trimming and J lost 4 bases; unmatched junction nucleotides: 5. In germline, CDR1 is SGHTA, CDR2 FQGTGA. The CDR3 covers 14 residues. Here the CDR3 reads CASSLGTGRETQYF. The CDR3 nucleotides are TGTGCCAGCAGCCTAGGGACAGGGCGAGAGACCCAGTACTTC.

The rearrangement joins TRBV5-1 to TRBJ2-2; TRBD1 might be the D (6 bases). Trimming shortened V by 5 bases and J by 4 bases, and 12 bases separated the two germline ends. Germline V gene data show CDR1 as SGHRS and CDR2 as YFSETQ. This CDR3 region has 14 residues. The CDR3 sequence is CASSRDTTTGELFF. The CDR3 DNA sequence: TGCGCCAGCAGTCGGGACACAACCACCGGGGAGCTGTTTTTT. The whole variable domain, filled in from reference TRBV5-1 and TRBJ2-2, reads KAGVTQTPRYLIKTRGQQVTLSCSPISGHRSVSWYQQTPGQGLQFLFEYFSETQRNKGNFPGRFSGRQFSNSRSEMNVSTLELGDSALYLCASSRDTTTGELFFGEGSRLTVL.

V is TRBV28 and J is TRBJ2-5, with D unclear. The V end was cut by 3 bases, the J end by 2 bases, with 4 bases between. The CDR3 runs to 12 residues. Per germline, CDR1 MDHEN and CDR2 SYDVKM. The CDR3 coding sequence is TGTGCCAGCAGTTTGGGGCAAGAGACCCAGTACTTC. This sequence encodes CASSLGQETQYF.

The chain combines TRBV21-1 with TRBJ2-6; TRBD1 was called by the table and not checked on the DNA. TRBV21-1 is flagged as a pseudogene. The CDR3 contains 17 residues. CDR3 in amino acids: CASTPGQVLSGANVLTF. The CDR3, as DNA: TGTGCCAGCACCCCAGGACAGGTGCTCTCTGGGGCCAACGTCCTGACTTTC.

A remark on this clone: An end of the junction differs from the germline gene, which may be a read error. The chain joins TRBV14 to TRBJ1-5, with TRBD1 matching over 7 bases. Germline V CDR1 and CDR2: SGHDN, FVKESK. There are 21 residues in the CDR3. CDR3 in amino acids: CTSGDLRGQGRTLYSNQPQHF. The CDR3 DNA reads as TGTACCAGTGGGGATCTTAGGGGGCAGGGCCGAACACTTTATAGCAATCAGCCCCAGCATTTT.